One sample yielded the 4 T cell receptor beta chains listed below, sequenced in a study of T-cell memory formation after mild COVID-19. TCRdb recomputed calls from the 5' RACE reads with MiXCR, one row per CDR3 protein. The top ten clones hold approximately 2.2% of a sample with about 200,000 distinct CDR3 sequences, roughly 17% of them seen once. Sequencing used PBMCs or a T cell subset sorted from them (not recorded which). The receptors stem from an adult woman who had mild COVID-19 (a few samples of this study predate the infection). Cell type and time point are not known.

This clonotype was seen many times. V gene TRBV10-3 combines with J gene TRBJ2-3, with D hard to call. Trimming pared 9 bases from V and 0 bases from J, leaving 13 bases between. Germline V gene sequence: CDR1 ENHRY, CDR2 SYGVKD. This CDR3 is 14 amino acids long. The DNA of the CDR3 is TGTGCCATTGCGCAGCGAGATAGCACAGATACGCAGTATTTT. Protein product: CAIAQRDSTDTQYF.

This clonotype was seen more than once but under ten times. The chain carries TRBV3-1 and TRBJ2-5; 9 bases map to TRBD2. The germline V gene encodes CDR1 LGHDT and CDR2 YNNKEL (reference sequence). V dropped 2 bases and J dropped 5; count of bases not matched to a gene: 3. The CDR3 length is 14 residues. Here the CDR3 reads CASSQLAGSETQYF. DNA of the CDR3: TGTGCCAGCAGCCAACTAGCGGGATCTGAGACCCAGTACTTC.

The gene calls are TRBV5-1 and TRBJ1-2; 9 bases match TRBD1. This CDR3 is 13 amino acids long. Germline V gives CDR1 SGHRS, CDR2 YFSETQ. With V trimmed by 5 bases and J by 7 bases, 6 bases remained unmatched. The DNA of the CDR3 is TGCGCCAGCAGATATGACAGGGGGTCTGGCTACACCTTC. Protein: CASRYDRGSGYTF.

This clonotype was picked up a small number of times. The chain uses TRBV30 and TRBJ2-7; D is possibly TRBD1 or TRBD2 (6 bases each). CDR1 is GTSNPN, CDR2 SVGIG, per germline (reference sequence). The CDR3 consists of 14 residues. V was clipped by 0 bases and J by 2 bases, with 11 bases between them. The DNA for the CDR3 is TGTGCCTGGAGTGTAGGGGGGTCTGCCTACGAGCAGTACTTC. It is translated as CAWSVGGSAYEQYF. The entire variable domain, with the rest obtained from reference TRBV30 and TRBJ2-7, is as follows: SQTIHQWPATLVQPVGSPLSLECTVEGTSNPNLYWYRQAAGRGLQLLFYSVGIGQISSEVPQNLSASRPQDRQFILSSKKLLLSDSGFYLCAWSVGGSAYEQYFGPGTRLTVT.